The entry that follows covers one T cell receptor (beta chain) sequence. The sample originates from a study of blood T cell repertoires in COVID-19. Looking at the study overall: The origin of the acute and convalescent COVID-19 samples was the United States, Italy and Spain.

Authors' analysis steps: The authors estimated nucleated cell counts from reference gene primer amplification. The assay was immunoSEQ multiplex PCR, and TCRdb's table has in-frame clones only and misses some. The DNA gave D and trimming, while V, J and clone size come from that table. The sample includes approximately 350,000 clones, over 75% of them seen just once. The CDR3 has 14 amino acids. V gave up 4 bases and J gave up 1 base, with 11 bases separating them. CDR1 is LGHNA, CDR2 YNFKEQ, per germline. This chain joins TRBV4-2 and TRBJ2-7, with a tentative D call TRBD2 (5 bases). The clonotype comes from a woman aged 25 to 39 who had recovered from COVID-19. The sample was PBMCs or T cells enriched from blood (not recorded which). The CDR3 region is CASSLPGGSYEQYF. CDR3 nucleotides: TGTGCCAGCAGCCTCCCCGGCGGGTCCTACGAGCAGTACTTC.